Listed below are T cell receptor beta chains from one sample, sequenced in a study of blood T cell repertoires in COVID-19. TCRdb's copy holds only in-frame clones and misses some; the assay was immunoSEQ multiplex PCR. The table lists about 240,000 clones, roughly 90% of them singletons. The sample comprised PBMCs or T cells enriched from blood (not recorded which). These receptors all come from a man aged 35 to 55 who had recovered from COVID-19. Each CDR3 is given with its conserved first and last residue. D genes are given only for firm matches. Clone size is stated in some rows and not others, as once, few, many or a class when expanded.

j_call,v_call,clone_size,d_call,cdr3_aa,cdr3_nt
TRBJ2-5,TRBV11-2,-,TRBD1,CASSLEETGLLETQYF,TGTGCCAGCAGCTTAGAGGAGACAGGGCTTTTGGAGACCCAGTACTTC
TRBJ2-1,TRBV7-3,-,TRBD2,CASSLTASGSYNEQFF,TGTGCCAGCAGCTTAACTGCTAGCGGGTCCTACAATGAGCAGTTCTTC
TRBJ1-3,TRBV13,-,-,CASTKFGGLGNTIYF,TGTGCCAGCACCAAATTCGGGGGGCTGGGAAACACCATATATTTT
TRBJ2-7,TRBV7-9,many,TRBD2,CASSDGASGSLGSYEQYF,TGTGCCAGCAGCGACGGGGCTAGCGGGAGCCTGGGTTCCTACGAGCAGTACTTC
TRBJ2-7,TRBV18,-,TRBD2,CASSPPGTSGSNEQYF,TGTGCCAGCTCACCACCAGGAACTAGCGGGAGTAACGAGCAGTACTTC
TRBJ2-2,TRBV29-1,few,TRBD2,CSVVASGGGELFF,TGCAGCGTTGTCGCTAGCGGGGGCGGGGAGCTGTTTTTT
TRBJ2-4,TRBV30,-,TRBD2,CAWSVNFWREGAKNIQYF,TGTGCCTGGAGTGTGAATTTTTGGCGGGAGGGAGCCAAAAACATTCAGTACTTC
TRBJ1-3,TRBV6-2/TRBV6-3,-,-,CASSYGALSSGNTIYF,TGTGCCAGCAGTTACGGGGCTCTCAGCTCTGGAAACACCATATATTTT
TRBJ2-7,TRBV5-1,-,-,CASSLTPTRSNSYEQYF,TGCGCCAGCAGCCTAACACCGACTAGGAGCAACTCCTACGAGCAGTACTTC
TRBJ1-5,TRBV12-5,-,-,CASGSPRAGENSNQPQHF,TGTGCTAGTGGTTCTCCCCGAGCAGGTGAAAATAGCAATCAGCCCCAGCATTTT
TRBJ2-7,TRBV18,once,TRBD2,CASSREGLSEQYF,TGTGCCAGCTCACGGGAGGGTTTGAGCGAGCAGTACTTC
TRBJ2-1,TRBV13,-,-,CASSPRDEQFF,TGTGCCAGCAGCCCCCGAGATGAGCAGTTCTTC
TRBJ1-2,TRBV14,-,-,CASSQVRGVGGYTF,TGTGCCAGCAGCCAAGTTCGGGGGGTCGGTGGCTACACCTTC
TRBJ2-3,TRBV5-1,-,TRBD2,CASSFPRSGGTDTQYF,TGCGCCAGCAGCTTCCCGCGGAGCGGGGGCACAGATACGCAGTATTTT
TRBJ2-3,TRBV28,few,TRBD2,CASSLPGLAGEPSTDTQYF,TGTGCCAGCAGTCTGCCGGGACTAGCAGGGGAACCCTCCACAGATACGCAGTATTTT
TRBJ1-3,TRBV7-9,-,-,CASSLGRASGSGNTIYF,TGTGCCAGCAGCTTAGGCAGGGCTAGTGGTTCCGGAAACACCATATATTTT
TRBJ1-1,TRBV9,-,TRBD1,CASSIDWTGFTEAFF,TGTGCCAGCAGCATTGATTGGACAGGGTTCACTGAAGCTTTCTTT
TRBJ1-5,TRBV5-1,few,TRBD1,CASSENRGPQPQHF,TGCGCCAGCAGCGAAAACAGGGGGCCTCAGCCCCAGCATTTT
TRBJ1-4,TRBV5-1,once,TRBD1,CASSLAGGQGANEKLFF,TGCGCCAGCAGCTTGGCCGGCGGACAGGGAGCTAATGAAAAACTGTTTTTT
TRBJ1-2,TRBV19,once,-,CASSARQEAAYGYTF,TGTGCCAGTAGTGCCCGACAGGAGGCCGCCTATGGCTACACCTTC
TRBJ2-7,TRBV9,-,TRBD2,CASSVGLLAGEREQYF,TGTGCCAGCAGCGTGGGGTTATTGGCGGGAGAACGGGAGCAGTACTTC
TRBJ1-6,TRBV30,-,-,CAWTSASYNSPLHF,TGTGCCTGGACTAGCGCCTCCTATAATTCACCCCTCCACTTT
TRBJ1-5,TRBV7-2,-,TRBD1,CASSDRDRGVQPQHF,TGTGCCAGCAGCGACCGGGACAGGGGAGTTCAGCCCCAGCATTTT
TRBJ2-3,TRBV7-9,-,-,CASSLDGRDTQYF,TGTGCCAGCAGCTTAGATGGGAGAGATACGCAGTATTTT
TRBJ1-5,TRBV28,-,-,CASSGPERQPQHF,TGTGCCAGCAGCGGGCCGGAGCGGCAGCCCCAGCATTTT
TRBJ2-1,TRBV29-1,-,-,CSVEQGSYNEQFF,TGCAGCGTTGAACAGGGGTCTTACAATGAGCAGTTCTTC
TRBJ1-2,TRBV27,-,-,CASSLLGRNYGYTF,TGTGCCAGCAGTTTATTAGGGAGAAACTATGGCTACACCTTC
TRBJ2-7,TRBV19,once,-,CASSLRPAAWPDSSYEQYF,TGTGCCAGTTCTCTCCGGCCAGCGGCATGGCCGGACTCCTCCTACGAGCAGTACTTC
TRBJ2-5,TRBV7-2,-,-,CASSFGTFQETQYF,TGTGCCAGCAGCTTCGGGACATTCCAAGAGACCCAGTACTTC
TRBJ1-2,TRBV9,-,TRBD1,CASSGSGQGYLPNYGYTF,TGTGCCAGCAGCGGATCGGGACAGGGGTATTTACCAAACTATGGCTACACCTTC
TRBJ2-5,TRBV5-4,-,TRBD1,CASSPGQVQETQYF,TGTGCCAGCAGCCCTGGACAGGTCCAAGAGACCCAGTACTTC
TRBJ1-6,TRBV27,-,-,CASSLTSWRPRVRENSPLHF,TGTGCCAGCAGTTTAACCTCGTGGCGTCCCCGCGTGAGGGAGAATTCACCCCTCCACTTT
TRBJ1-4,TRBV5-1,once,-,CASSLGGKEEGKLFF,TGCGCCAGCAGCTTGGGTGGTAAAGAGGAGGGAAAACTGTTTTTT
TRBJ2-1,TRBV14,-,-,CASSHNDRYNEQFF,TGTGCCAGCAGCCATAACGACAGATACAATGAGCAGTTCTTC
TRBJ1-2,TRBV7-9,-,-,CASSLGGLNYGYTF,TGTGCCAGCAGCCTAGGGGGGCTCAACTATGGCTACACCTTC
TRBJ1-4,TRBV7-2,-,TRBD1,CASSLAGGVEKLFF,TGTGCCAGCAGCTTAGCAGGGGGCGTTGAAAAACTGTTTTTT